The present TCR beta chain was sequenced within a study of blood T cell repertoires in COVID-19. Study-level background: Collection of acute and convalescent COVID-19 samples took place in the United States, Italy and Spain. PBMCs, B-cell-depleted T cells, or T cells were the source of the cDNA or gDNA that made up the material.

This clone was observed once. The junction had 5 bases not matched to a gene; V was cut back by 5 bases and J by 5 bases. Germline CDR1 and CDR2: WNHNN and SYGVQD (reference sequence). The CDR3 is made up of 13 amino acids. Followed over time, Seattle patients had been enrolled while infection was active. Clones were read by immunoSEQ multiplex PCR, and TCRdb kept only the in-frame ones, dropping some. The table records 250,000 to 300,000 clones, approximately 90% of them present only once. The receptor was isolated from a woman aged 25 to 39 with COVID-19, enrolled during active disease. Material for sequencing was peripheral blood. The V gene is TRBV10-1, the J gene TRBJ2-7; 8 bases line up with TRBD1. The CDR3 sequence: CASSKGQDNEQYF. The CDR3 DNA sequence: TGCGCCAGCAGTAAGGGACAGGATAACGAGCAGTACTTC.